What follows are 5 T cell receptor beta chains derived from one specimen sequenced in a study of blood T cell repertoires in COVID-19. Libraries were prepared by immunoSEQ multiplex PCR; TCRdb keeps only in-frame clonotypes and omits some of them. Among some 180,000 clones listed, 87% were seen once. Sequenced input: peripheral blood. These receptors originate from a man aged 55 to 70 with active or convalescent COVID-19.

V and J are TRBV2 and TRBJ1-1; 9 bases line up with TRBD1. Germline V gene data show CDR1 as SNHLY and CDR2 as FYNNEI. With 6 bases clipped from V and 5 bases from J, the junction kept 4 bases outside the gene matches. This CDR3 region has 13 residues. The CDR3 nucleotides read TGTGCCAGCAGGGACAGGGGTTGGACTGAAGCTTTCTTT. Protein sequence: CASRDRGWTEAFF.

V and J are TRBV6-5 and TRBJ1-3; D is unresolved. CDR1 and CDR2 (germline): MNHEY, SVGAGI. Trimming stripped 5 bases from V and 2 bases from J, with 10 bases between. The length of the CDR3 is 14 residues. This CDR3 is CASSQSGAGNTIYF. The DNA for the CDR3 is TGTGCCAGCAGTCAGTCCGGGGCTGGAAACACCATATATTTT.

In DNA form, the CDR3 reads TGTGCCAGCAGTTCACCGGGACAGGGGTTTTACGAGCAGTACTTC. Protein: CASSSPGQGFYEQYF. The chain is built from TRBV6-2 or TRBV6-3 and TRBJ2-7, with 10 bases matching TRBD1. The CDR3 sequence is 15 residues long. Losses at the gene ends were 4 bases for V and 4 bases for J; bases not matched to a gene: 7. Germline loops: CDR1 MNHEY, CDR2 SVGEGT.

This clone was seen only a few times. The chain links TRBV5-5 to TRBJ2-7; 14 nucleotides align to TRBD2. Germline CDR1 SGHKS, CDR2 YYEKEE (reference sequence). CDR3 length: 16 residues. Losses at the gene ends were 4 bases for V and 3 bases for J; bases not matched to a gene: 6. Here the CDR3 reads CASSPGTSGGFYEQYF. DNA for the CDR3: TGTGCCAGCAGCCCGGGGACTAGCGGGGGATTCTACGAGCAGTACTTC.

This chain connects TRBV6-5 to TRBJ1-2; the D is unclear. V dropped 0 bases and J dropped 4 bases, with 12 bases sitting between them. Germline CDR1 MNHEY, CDR2 SVGAGI. This CDR3 has 15 residues. In DNA form, the CDR3 reads TGTGCCAGCAGTTACTCCCCGGTTTTACCCTATGGCTACACCTTC. The encoded protein is CASSYSPVLPYGYTF.